The rows below give T cell receptor beta chains drawn from one sample of a study of cytomegalovirus exposure and HLA in healthy donors. TCRdb's table, derived via immunoSEQ multiplex PCR, lists solely in-frame clones and lacks some. The sample records around 150,000 clones, approximately 78% being singletons. The material sequenced was PBMCs. The source is a girl aged 2-15 years in good health and CMV-seropositive. Both conserved end residues are part of each CDR3. A D gene is named only where the DNA matches it firmly. Only some rows state a clone size, as once, few, many or a class for expanded clones.

D,V,size,length,J,DNA,CDR3
TRBD1,TRBV7-2,.,16,TRBJ2-4,TGTGCCAGCAGCTTAGGGGGGACAGGGGCCAAAAACATTCAGTACTTC,CASSLGGTGAKNIQYF
.,TRBV7-9,.,15,TRBJ1-3,TGTGCCAGCAGCTCCCTGCGTAGCTCTGGAAACACCATATATTTT,CASSSLRSSGNTIYF
TRBD1,TRBV5-4,.,14,TRBJ2-7,TGTGCCAGCAGCTCTGGACAGGGACCCTACGAGCAGTACTTC,CASSSGQGPYEQYF
TRBD1,TRBV10-3,.,14,TRBJ1-5,TGTGCCATCAGTCCCCGACAGGGGAGTCAGCCCCAGCATTTT,CAISPRQGSQPQHF
.,TRBV5-1,.,16,TRBJ2-7,TGCGCCAGCTACCTGCAGCCAGGGAGGTGGCTCTACGAGCAGTACTTC,CASYLQPGRWLYEQYF
TRBD2,TRBV5-1,.,16,TRBJ2-7,TGCGCCAGCAGCCCGAGACTAGCGGGAGGCTCCTACGAGCAGTACTTC,CASSPRLAGGSYEQYF
TRBD1,TRBV30,.,14,TRBJ1-2,TGTGCCTGGTTCCCCGGGACAGGTGTCTATGGCTACACCTTC,CAWFPGTGVYGYTF
.,TRBV2,.,13,TRBJ2-7,TGTGCCAGCACCCGAGATGAAACCTACGAGCAGTACTTC,CASTRDETYEQYF
.,TRBV19,.,14,TRBJ1-5,TGTGCCAGTAGTATAGGATGGGGGGGTCAGCCCCAGCATTTT,CASSIGWGGQPQHF
TRBD2,TRBV5-4,.,17,TRBJ2-2,TGTGCCAGCAGCTTGGCTAGCGGGGTGTGGGACGCCGGGGAGCTGTTTTTT,CASSLASGVWDAGELFF
.,TRBV29-1,.,15,TRBJ2-3,TGCAGCGTTGAAGCCAGGGGTCGCGTAACAGATACGCAGTATTTT,CSVEARGRVTDTQYF
TRBD1,TRBV5-1,.,13,TRBJ2-7,TGCGCCAGCAGCTGGGGACAGGGGTACGAGCAGTACTTC,CASSWGQGYEQYF
.,TRBV5-1,few,14,TRBJ2-5,TGCGCCAGCAGCCCCCGGGTCCCGCAAGAGACCCAGTACTTC,CASSPRVPQETQYF
TRBD1,TRBV6-1,.,14,TRBJ1-1,TGTGCCGGACGACAGGGGGGTGGGAGCACTGAAGCTTTCTTT,CAGRQGGGSTEAFF
TRBD1,TRBV5-1,.,16,TRBJ1-1,TGCGCCAGCAGCTTACACTGGACTCAGACAGGGACTGAAGCTTTCTTT,CASSLHWTQTGTEAFF
TRBD1,TRBV2,.,15,TRBJ2-2,TGTGCCAGCAGTGACAGGGGGAGAGGAACCGGGGAGCTGTTTTTT,CASSDRGRGTGELFF
.,TRBV6-5,once,15,TRBJ2-1,TGTGCCAGCAGTAAATTAGGGGATTATTACAATGAGCAGTTCTTC,CASSKLGDYYNEQFF
.,TRBV7-9,.,13,TRBJ1-1,TGTGCCAGCAGCTTCGTAACAGGGAGCGAAGCTTTCTTT,CASSFVTGSEAFF
TRBD2,TRBV4-1,.,17,TRBJ2-7,TGCGCCAGCAGCCAAGAATCGCGGGAGGGCCTTTTTTACGAGCAGTACTTC,CASSQESREGLFYEQYF
TRBD2,TRBV7-9,once,15,TRBJ2-1,TGTGCCAGCAGCTCTACTAGCGACTCCTACAATGAGCAGTTCTTC,CASSSTSDSYNEQFF
.,TRBV5-1,.,14,TRBJ2-5,TGCGCCAGCAGTTCCGGTTTTGGCGGAGAGACCCAGTACTTC,CASSSGFGGETQYF
TRBD1,TRBV2,.,14,TRBJ1-3,TGTGCCAGCAGAGGGGACAGGGTTACAGACACCATATATTTT,CASRGDRVTDTIYF
TRBD2,TRBV5-1,.,15,TRBJ2-1,TGCGCCAGCAGCCCTCTAGCGGTGATTGAAAATGAGCAGTTCTTC,CASSPLAVIENEQFF
.,TRBV28,.,15,TRBJ2-3,TGTGCCAGCAGTTACCCCCAGGGGATCACAGATACGCAGTATTTT,CASSYPQGITDTQYF
.,TRBV6-5,.,14,TRBJ2-7,TGTGCCAGCAGTTATGACAGATTCTCCTACGAGCAGTACTTC,CASSYDRFSYEQYF
.,TRBV4-2,.,15,TRBJ2-7,TGTGCCAGCAGCCAAGCGCAGGAAGGCCTCTACGAGCAGTACTTC,CASSQAQEGLYEQYF
TRBD1,TRBV7-9,.,14,TRBJ1-2,TGTGCCAGCAGCTTAGGGACAGGGGGCGGAGGCTACACCTTC,CASSLGTGGGGYTF
TRBD2,TRBV10-1,.,15,TRBJ2-1,TGCGCCAACGGACGAGCGGGGAGGCGGGTACATGAGCAGTTCTTC,CANGRAGRRVHEQFF
.,TRBV28,.,17,TRBJ1-6,TGTGCCAGCAGTTTTTCCCAGATAAGCTCCTATAATTCACCCCTCCACTTT,CASSFSQISSYNSPLHF
TRBD1,TRBV4-1,once,17,TRBJ2-6,TGCGCCAGCAGCCCGGGACAGGGGAGGACTGGGGCCAACGTCCTGACTTTC,CASSPGQGRTGANVLTF
TRBD2,TRBV5-1,few,15,TRBJ2-3,TGCGCCAGCAGCTGGGGACTAGATAGCGGAGATACGCAGTATTTT,CASSWGLDSGDTQYF
TRBD2,TRBV15,.,16,TRBJ2-3,TGTGCCACCAGCAGAGAAAAGCGGGGAGGCACAGATACGCAGTATTTT,CATSREKRGGTDTQYF
TRBD2,TRBV7-3,.,20,TRBJ2-1,TGTGCCAGCAGCTTAAATACACGGCGGGGGACTAGCGGGAACTACAATGAGCAGTTCTTC,CASSLNTRRGTSGNYNEQFF
TRBD1,TRBV30,.,15,TRBJ1-1,TGTGCCTGGAGTGCCAGACAGGGGCAGAACACTGAAGCTTTCTTT,CAWSARQGQNTEAFF
.,TRBV7-9,.,14,TRBJ1-1,TGTGCCAGCAGCTATACTGACAGAGACACTGAAGCTTTCTTT,CASSYTDRDTEAFF
.,TRBV2,.,14,TRBJ1-2,TGTGCCAGCAAAGCTACAGGGACGGTGTATGGCTACACCTTC,CASKATGTVYGYTF
.,TRBV28,.,17,TRBJ2-7,TGTGCCAGCAGTTCTTTGGGACTTAGCGATGGGTTCTACGAGCAGTACTTC,CASSSLGLSDGFYEQYF
.,TRBV28,.,13,TRBJ1-3,TGTGCCAGCGCAACAGGGTCTGGAAACACCATATATTTT,CASATGSGNTIYF
.,TRBV4-2,.,15,TRBJ1-3,TGTGCCAGCAGTCGTGAACAGTTCTCTGGAAACACCATATATTTT,CASSREQFSGNTIYF
TRBD2,TRBV2,.,12,TRBJ2-1,TGTGCCAGCACTGGACTAGCCTATGAGCAGTTCTTC,CASTGLAYEQFF
.,TRBV6-6,few,16,TRBJ2-6,TGTGCCAGCAGTTACCACCCGGGCTCTGGGGCCAACGTCCTGACTTTC,CASSYHPGSGANVLTF
TRBD1,TRBV7-8,.,15,TRBJ1-5,TGTGCCAGCAGCTCAAATACAGGGGGTAACCAGCCCCAGCATTTT,CASSSNTGGNQPQHF
.,TRBV7-9,.,13,TRBJ2-1,TGTGCCAGCAGCTTTCTAGGGGGGGTTGAGCAGTTCTTC,CASSFLGGVEQFF
TRBD2,TRBV2,.,13,TRBJ2-7,TGTGCCAGCTCAGGGCGGGAGTTGGTCGAGCAGTACTTC,CASSGRELVEQYF
TRBD1,TRBV9,.,14,TRBJ1-3,TGTGCCAGCAGCCTTGGGACAGCCGGAAACACCATATATTTT,CASSLGTAGNTIYF
.,TRBV28,once,14,TRBJ2-7,TGTGCCAGCAGTTTGGAGACAGGACCCTACGAGCAGTACTTC,CASSLETGPYEQYF
.,TRBV28,.,12,TRBJ2-7,TGTGCCAGCGAAAAGGGGGGGCACGAGCAGTACTTC,CASEKGGHEQYF
TRBD2,TRBV6-1,once,16,TRBJ2-1,TGTGCCAGCAGTGCCGGGACTAGCGGGGTCTACAATGAGCAGTTCTTC,CASSAGTSGVYNEQFF
.,TRBV4-2,.,14,TRBJ1-6,TGTGCCAGCAGCCAACAGGCCCAGTCGTCACCCCTCCACTTT,CASSQQAQSSPLHF
TRBD1,TRBV6-6,.,15,TRBJ1-5,TGTGCCAGCAGTGGGGGACAGGGATCCAATCAGCCCCAGCATTTT,CASSGGQGSNQPQHF
TRBD2,TRBV9,.,14,TRBJ2-7,TGTGCCAGCAGCGTAGGGCGGGAGTTCTACGAGCAGTACTTC,CASSVGREFYEQYF
.,TRBV30,few,13,TRBJ1-5,TGTGCCTGGAGTCGGAGGGCCTTGGAGCCCCAGCATTTT,CAWSRRALEPQHF